This TCR beta chain was sequenced during a study of shared clonotypes between healthy human individuals. Looking at the study overall: Per-donor plates numbered three CD4 naive, three CD4 memory, two CD8 naive and one CD8 memory. General observations from the study: Memory subsets generally showed lower estimated richness than naive subsets.

This table comes from immunoSEQ multiplex PCR, and its TCRdb copy is limited to in-frame clones, with some not included. The data contain 2 million to 2.5 million clones, approximately 94% of them singletons. Trimming removed 2 bases from V and 3 bases from J, with 15 bases in between. The germline gives CDR1 MNHNY, CDR2 SVGAGI (reference sequence). The CDR3 totals 16 residues. For this clone: Its antigen is still unknown.

Naive CD45RA+ and memory CD45RA-negative subsets were split from CD4+ cells. Sequencing was performed on naive CD4+ T cells sorted from blood. The subset is: CD45RA+ positively selected. The TCR was taken from a man between 18 and 29 years old in good health. The rearrangement links TRBV6-6 to TRBJ2-3, with D perhaps TRBD1 (6 bases). CDR3 bases: TGTGCCAGCAGTTACAACCAGGGGAAGGGGACAGATACGCAGTATTTT. This encodes CASSYNQGKGTDTQYF.